This T cell receptor (beta chain) was sequenced in a study of shared clonotypes between healthy human individuals. Execution of the assay was at deep level. Assay: immunoSEQ multiplex PCR; the TCRdb copy retains only in-frame clones and omits some. Of about 980,000 clones in the sample, roughly 72% were seen once. All donors were healthy HIV-negative adults lacking recent acute infections or vaccinations. About this clone: What it binds is unknown.

General study findings and limits: Only blood underwent sampling, and tissue repertoires likely differ. For naive CD4 cells, 4.5% to 6.5% of clonotypes were shared across several donors.

V lost 5 bases and J 10 bases, leaving 18 bases between the germline ends. Germline V gene sequence: CDR1 LNHDA, CDR2 SQIVND (reference sequence). The CDR3 contains 15 residues. The TCR sequence derives from a man between 18 and 35 years old in good health. The V gene is TRBV19, the J gene TRBJ1-6; possible D gene TRBD1, 6 bases. The specimen sequenced was memory CD4+ T cells sorted from blood. Regarding subset: CD45RA-negative fraction. CDR3 bases: TGTGCCAGTAGTCCCAACAGGGCATCGCAATCACCCCTCCACTTT. Encoded protein: CASSPNRASQSPLHF.